This TCR beta chain was identified during a study of cytomegalovirus exposure and HLA in healthy donors. Notes on the study in general: Later analysis associated a missense DCLRE1C variant with TCR beta V- and J-gene trimming.

Comments on this clone: Its antigen is as yet unknown.

PCR was performed using 60 Vbeta and 13 Jbeta primers. The protocol was immunoSEQ multiplex PCR, while the TCRdb copy is restricted to in-frame clones and leaves out a portion. The data hold roughly 100,000 clones, with 60% to 80% observed a single time. This CDR3 has 14 amino acids. Per the germline V gene, CDR1 is SGDLS and CDR2 is YYNGEE. V shed 3 bases and J 4 bases; nucleotides not matched to a gene: 6. V gene TRBV9 combines with J gene TRBJ1-2; 7 nucleotides align to TRBD1. This clonotype was obtained from a female donor in good health and CMV-seronegative. Sequences were obtained from PBMCs. The CDR3 coding sequence is TGTGCCAGCAGCGGTCGACAGGGAAGCTATGGCTACACCTTC. Amino acids: CASSGRQGSYGYTF.